This T cell receptor (beta chain) originates from a study of CD8+ T cells in alopecia areata. Overall study: Treatment comprised oral tofacitinib, 5 to 10 mg twice daily, in treated patients. Patients given treatment had severity scored by the percentage of scalp area affected.

The CDR3 has 15 residues. Trimming removed 0 bases from V and 2 bases from J, with 10 bases in between. In germline, CDR1 is LGHNA, CDR2 YSLEER. Treatment described: oral pan-JAK inhibitor, 5-10 mg twice daily. The study, taken as a whole, reports: Resident alphabeta T cells of normal skin are also sequenced in scalp samples. In scalp and blood during tofacitinib, many expanded lesional clones persisted.

As the sequencing template, cDNA was produced by extracting RNA and reverse transcribing it. TCRdb's table, derived via immunoSEQ multiplex PCR, lists solely in-frame clones and lacks some. Of hundreds of thousands of clones listed, 60% are singletons. This clone turned up a few times. Its antigen remains unknown. The V call is TRBV4-3, the J call TRBJ2-5; D gene unclear. The input for sequencing was CD4+ T cells sorted from blood, taken at week 52, from a patient treated with tofacitinib. The receptor was isolated from a human donor with alopecia areata. For the CDR3, the DNA is TGCGCCAGCAGCCAAGATCAGCACAGTCAAGAGACCCAGTACTTC. As protein: CASSQDQHSQETQYF.